These 14 T cell receptor beta chains originate from one sample sequenced in a study of response to subunit inactivated influenza vaccine. Using its own MiXCR run on the RT-PCR reads, TCRdb lists one record per CDR3 protein. The table includes about 780,000 distinct CDR3 sequences, about 18% detected once. The sequencing used PBMCs from blood, collected about 5 days after vaccination. These receptors all come from a man aged 50 or older who received an inactivated influenza vaccine.

This chain uses TRBV20-1 with TRBJ2-1; the match to TRBD2 covers 11 bases. The CDR3 has 15 amino acids. Germline-derived CDR1 and CDR2 are DFQATT and SNEGSKA (reference sequence). J gave up 8 bases and V 2 bases, and 8 bases lay outside the gene matches. Here the CDR3 reads CSARKVAGGLDEQFF. In nucleotides, the CDR3 is TGCAGTGCTAGAAAGGTAGCGGGGGGGCTCGATGAGCAGTTCTTC.

V gene TRBV28 combines with J gene TRBJ2-5, with D possibly TRBD2 on 6 matching bases. The CDR3 sequence is 15 residues long. Looked up from germline, CDR1 is MDHEN and CDR2 is SYDVKM. V shed 0 bases and J shed 5 bases, with 13 bases lying between them. CDR3 in amino acids: CASSLWEGLLETQYF. The CDR3 coding sequence is TGTGCCAGCAGTTTATGGGAGGGGCTGTTGGAGACCCAGTACTTC.

The table lists this clonotype with many counts. The chain combines TRBV7-9 with TRBJ2-1, with 7 bases fitting TRBD2. Trimming at V came to 0 bases and at J to 12 bases, leaving 8 bases not matched to a gene. Germline V gene sequence: CDR1 SEHNR, CDR2 FQNEAQ (reference sequence). CDR3 length: 14 residues. Written as DNA, the CDR3 is TGTGCCAGCAGCTTAGCGGTCCCAAGGGAGGGGCAGTTCTTC. Translating gives CASSLAVPREGQFF.

The sample holds a few counts of this clonotype. The chain joins TRBV5-5 to TRBJ2-3; D may be TRBD1 (6 bases). This CDR3 has 16 residues. V lost 1 base to trimming and J lost 6 bases, with 18 bases between them. CDR1 and CDR2 from the germline V gene are SGHKS and YYEKEE (reference sequence). The CDR3 region is CASSLSFQGWADTQYF. DNA of the CDR3: TGTGCCAGCAGCTTGTCGTTTCAGGGGTGGGCGGATACGCAGTATTTT.

This chain joins TRBV5-1 and TRBJ2-3; D gene uncertain. Germline loops: CDR1 SGHRS, CDR2 YFSETQ. The CDR3 runs 15 residues. The V and J ends lost 6 bases and 2 bases respectively, with 16 bases between them. Here the CDR3 reads CASTLGYGNTDTQYF. The CDR3 DNA follows: TGCGCCAGCACCTTAGGGTACGGAAACACAGATACGCAGTATTTT.

This clonotype came up a few times. The V and J genes are TRBV11-1 and TRBJ1-1; D is undetermined. CDR1 is SGHAT and CDR2 is FQDESV in the germline V gene (reference sequence). This CDR3 contains 13 residues. The V gene lost 3 bases and the J gene lost 1 base, with 6 bases spanning the gap. The CDR3: CASSFSRNTEAFF. The DNA for the CDR3 is TGTGCCAGCAGCTTTAGCAGGAACACTGAAGCTTTCTTT.

This clonotype turned up a few times. The rearrangement uses TRBV12-3 or TRBV12-4 and TRBJ2-1; D call uncertain. Between the trimmed V and J ends, which lost 5 bases and 2 bases, there was a span of 16 bases. The CDR3 totals 16 residues. CDR3 coding DNA: TGTGCCAGCAGTCCCCGGTCCGCGAAGGCCTACAATGAGCAGTTCTTC. This gives the protein CASSPRSAKAYNEQFF.

This clonotype showed up just a few times. The chain employs TRBV27 and TRBJ2-1; possible D gene TRBD2, 6 bases. Germline loops: CDR1 MNHEY, CDR2 SMNVEV (reference sequence). The CDR3 is made up of 15 amino acids. Trimming stripped 4 bases from V and 10 bases from J, with 20 bases between. The CDR3 region is CASSWTNVPLREQFF. The CDR3 DNA reads TGTGCCAGCAGTTGGACTAACGTTCCCTTACGGGAGCAGTTCTTC.

The chain is built from TRBV3-1 and TRBJ2-7; D possibly corresponds to TRBD1 (5 bases). V was pared by 1 base and J by 0 bases, with 19 bases between. The CDR3 is 18 residues long. CDR1 is LGHDT and CDR2 is YNNKEL in the germline V gene (reference sequence). CDR3 loop: CASSQGDVTAYPSYEQYF. The DNA for the CDR3 is TGTGCCAGCAGCCAAGGAGACGTGACAGCATACCCCTCCTACGAGCAGTACTTC.

The V and J genes are TRBV6-1 and TRBJ2-1; 7 nucleotides align to TRBD1. The V segment lost 7 bases and the J segment 2 bases; nucleotides outside the gene matches: 8. Germline V gives CDR1 MNHNS, CDR2 SASEGT. The CDR3 runs 15 residues. CDR3 DNA sequence: TGTGCCAGCAACAACGACAGGGTTACCTACAATGAGCAGTTCTTC. Amino acids: CASNNDRVTYNEQFF.

The V call is TRBV6-5, the J call TRBJ2-5, with D perhaps TRBD2 (6 bases). Germline CDR1 is MNHEY and CDR2 is SVGAGI. CDR3 length: 15 residues. V gave up 0 bases and J gave up 2 bases, with 10 bases separating them. CDR3 in amino acids: CASSYSGGAQETQYF. For the CDR3, the DNA is TGTGCCAGCAGTTACTCCGGGGGAGCTCAAGAGACCCAGTACTTC.

V gene TRBV7-2 combines with J gene TRBJ2-3, with a possible D match to TRBD1 (5 bases). The germline gives CDR1 SGHTA, CDR2 FQGNSA. V was pared by 5 bases and J by 2 bases, with 14 bases between. The CDR3 runs to 15 residues. This CDR3 reads CASSPSGSPTDTQYF. CDR3 bases: TGTGCCAGCAGCCCATCAGGGTCCCCCACAGATACGCAGTATTTT.

The chain links TRBV7-9 to TRBJ2-7, with 9 bases that match TRBD2. Trimming removed 1 base from V and 1 base from J; junction bases left unmatched: 5. The CDR3 loop spans 16 amino acids. Germline V gene data show CDR1 as SEHNR and CDR2 as FQNEAQ (reference sequence). DNA for the CDR3: TGTGCCAGCAGCTTAGGGTTAGCGGGAGAGTCCTACGAGCAGTACTTC. It translates to CASSLGLAGESYEQYF.

CDR3: CASSQDPGEVYGYTF. The CDR3 bases are TGCGCCAGCAGCCAAGATCCAGGGGAGGTCTATGGCTACACCTTC. The rearrangement joins TRBV4-1 to TRBJ1-2; possibly TRBD1 for D (6 bases). With 0 bases removed from V and 4 bases from J, the gap between germline ends came to 12 bases. CDR1 is MGHRA, CDR2 YSYEKL, per germline. The length of the CDR3 is 15 residues.